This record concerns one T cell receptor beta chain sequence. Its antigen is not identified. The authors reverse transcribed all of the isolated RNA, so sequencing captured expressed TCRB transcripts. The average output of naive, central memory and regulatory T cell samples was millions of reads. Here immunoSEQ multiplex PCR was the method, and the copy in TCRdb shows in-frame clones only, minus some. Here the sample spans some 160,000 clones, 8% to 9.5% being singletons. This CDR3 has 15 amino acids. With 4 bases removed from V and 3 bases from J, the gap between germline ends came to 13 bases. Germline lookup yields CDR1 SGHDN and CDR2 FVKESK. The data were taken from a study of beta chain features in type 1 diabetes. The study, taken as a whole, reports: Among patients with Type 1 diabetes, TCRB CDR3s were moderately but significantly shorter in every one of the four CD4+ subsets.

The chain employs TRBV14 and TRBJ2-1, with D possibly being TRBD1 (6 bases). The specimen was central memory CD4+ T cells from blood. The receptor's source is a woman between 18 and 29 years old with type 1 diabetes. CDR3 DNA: TGTGCCAGCAGCCCCCGGGGCAGGGGCTACAATGAGCAGTTCTTC. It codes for CASSPRGRGYNEQFF.